The 8 T cell receptor beta chains below all came from one sample that was sequenced in a study of cytomegalovirus exposure and HLA in healthy donors (dated by TCRdb to 2016 to 2017). The method was the immunoSEQ multiplex PCR assay. For the multiplex PCR, a mixture combining 60 forward primers for TCR Vbeta segments and 13 reverse primers for TCR Jbeta segments was used. This immuneACCESS table, as held by TCRdb, lists in-frame sequences with V and J called but not all clones. Of the missing ones, under half trace to an unresolved V gene in checked studies; the others have no known cause. The sample yields about 150,000 clones; about 80% were counted once. Approximately 13% of the sample is in the top ten clones. The sample taken for sequencing was PBMCs. The receptors shown here come from a man aged 40-49 years in good health and CMV-seropositive.

This clone was seen just once. This rearrangement joins TRBV28 to TRBJ2-7; 7 nucleotides match TRBD2. CDR1 and CDR2 from the germline V gene are MDHEN and SYDVKM. The CDR3 totals 16 residues. The J segment lost 2 bases and the V segment lost 8 bases, leaving 15 bases of the junction unmatched. The CDR3 protein is CASPGGVGGFTYEQYF. The DNA for the CDR3 is TGTGCCAGCCCTGGGGGGGTCGGCGGTTTCACCTACGAGCAGTACTTC.

The chain links TRBV5-1 to TRBJ2-1; 8 bases match TRBD2. In germline, CDR1 is SGHRS, CDR2 YFSETQ. J lost 6 bases, V lost 2 bases, and 1 base had no gene match. The length of the CDR3 is 13 residues. The CDR3 nucleotides are TGCGCCAGCAGCTTTCTAGCGGGCAATGAGCAGTTCTTC. The encoded protein is CASSFLAGNEQFF.

In regard to this clone: Its ends do not fully match the called genes, so a read error is possible. The chain is built from TRBV7-9 and TRBJ2-5; 9 bases line up with TRBD2. CDR1 and CDR2 from the germline V gene are SEHNR and FQNEAQ (reference sequence). This CDR3 region has 16 residues. The CDR3: CSSSLETSGGGETQYF. The CDR3 nucleotides read TGTTCCAGCAGCTTAGAGACTAGCGGAGGGGGAGAGACCCAGTACTTC.

The CDR3 sequence is CASSLRPLQGSFNTEAFF. The DNA of the CDR3 is TGCGCCAGCAGCCTACGTCCCCTACAGGGCTCCTTCAACACTGAAGCTTTCTTT. The rearrangement joins TRBV5-1 to TRBJ1-1; a weak D match, TRBD1 (6 bases). Germline CDR1 and CDR2: SGHRS and YFSETQ. The V gene lost 4 bases and the J gene lost 2 bases, with 24 bases spanning the gap. The CDR3 consists of 18 residues.

This chain uses TRBV5-4 with TRBJ2-2; 8 bases match TRBD2. Germline assignment: CDR1 SGHNT and CDR2 YYREEE (reference sequence). The CDR3 extends over 15 amino acids. V dropped 1 base and J dropped 7; count of bases not matched to a gene: 6. The CDR3 bases are TGTGCCAGCAGCTTGTCGGGGGGGGCAGGCGGGGAGCTGTTTTTT. The encoded protein is CASSLSGGAGGELFF.

The chain uses TRBV7-9 and TRBJ2-3; unclear D gene. This CDR3 spans 16 amino acids. V was cut by 5 bases and J by 1 base, with 16 bases left in between. CDR1 and CDR2 (germline): SEHNR, FQNEAQ (reference sequence). The CDR3 region is CASSPPVSRGTDTQYF. CDR3 coding DNA: TGTGCCAGCAGCCCTCCAGTCAGCCGGGGCACAGATACGCAGTATTTT.

The chain uses TRBV10-2 and TRBJ1-5; D is unresolved. Germline CDR1 WSHSY, CDR2 SAAADI. The CDR3 runs to 15 residues. Trimming took off 2 bases at V and 4 bases at J, with 12 bases between the two ends. The DNA of the CDR3 is TGCGCCAGCAGTGAGGCGGGAACAGCTAATCAGCCCCAGCATTTT. Protein: CASSEAGTANQPQHF.

The genes are TRBV5-1 and TRBJ2-1; 12 nucleotides agree with TRBD2. The V gene end was trimmed by 0 bases and the J gene end by 6 bases; junction bases not matched to a gene: 7. Looked up from germline, CDR1 is SGHRS and CDR2 is YFSETQ. CDR3 size: 17 residues. CDR3: CASSLAPLAGGGNEQFF. CDR3 bases: TGCGCCAGCAGCTTGGCCCCCCTAGCGGGAGGGGGCAATGAGCAGTTCTTC. The full variable domain, with the rest looked up from reference TRBV5-1 and TRBJ2-1, is KAGVTQTPRYLIKTRGQQVTLSCSPISGHRSVSWYQQTPGQGLQFLFEYFSETQRNKGNFPGRFSGRQFSNSRSEMNVSTLELGDSALYLCASSLAPLAGGGNEQFFGPGTRLTVL.